This TCR beta chain stems from a study of T-cell reconstitution after alpha-beta-depleted transplantation in children. Germline CDR1 is LGHNA and CDR2 is YSLEER. Trimming removed 0 bases from V and 5 bases from J, with 13 bases in between. CDR3 length: 15 residues. It was with unique molecular identifiers that the TCRbeta library was prepared. TCRdb re-called the PCR reads with MiXCR, one entry per CDR3 protein. The data contain approximately 350,000 distinct CDR3 sequences, about an eighth of them singletons. The source was PBMCs, collected from the stem cell graft. The V and J genes are TRBV4-3 and TRBJ2-5; tentatively, D is TRBD1 or TRBD2 (5 bases each). This receptor was identified in a human donor who donated a stem cell graft to a child with Fanconi anemia. CDR3 region: CASSQDQRDGETQYF. The CDR3 nucleotides read TGCGCCAGCAGCCAAGATCAACGGGACGGCGAGACCCAGTACTTC.